Shown below are 26 T cell receptor beta chains from a single sample sequenced in a study of early T cells in non-severe SARS-CoV-2 infection. Each CDR3 protein is one row after TCRdb ran MiXCR on the 5' RACE reads. The data show roughly 63,000 distinct CDR3 sequences, with around 13% seen just once and roughly 1.2% held by the top ten. Specimen: whole blood, collected at baseline. These receptors were taken from an adult who was a healthcare worker with PCR-confirmed SARS-CoV-2 infection or an uninfected control (not recorded which). The donor label of this sample is uncertain.

The rearrangement uses TRBV18 and TRBJ1-1; 9 nucleotides align to TRBD1. The CDR3 length is 15 residues. J lost 4 bases, V lost 2 bases, and 5 bases had no gene match. The germline V gene encodes CDR1 KGHSH and CDR2 LQKENI. CDR3 nucleotides: TGTGCCAGCTCACCAGGACAGGGGAGGCTCACTGAAGCTTTCTTT. This encodes CASSPGQGRLTEAFF.

V gene TRBV18 combines with J gene TRBJ2-3; D is unresolved. CDR1 and CDR2 (germline): KGHSH, LQKENI. The CDR3 is made up of 14 amino acids. Trimming took off 3 bases at V and 1 base at J, with 8 bases between the two ends. In DNA form, the CDR3 reads TGTGCCAGCTCACCGTCGTCGGGCACAGATACGCAGTATTTT. Translating it yields CASSPSSGTDTQYF.

This chain uses TRBV11-3 with TRBJ2-3; D may be TRBD1 (6 bases). The V gene lost 1 base and the J gene lost 0 bases, with 8 bases spanning the gap. Germline V gives CDR1 SGHNT, CDR2 YENEEA. The CDR3 extends over 15 amino acids. As DNA, the CDR3 is TGTGCCAGCAGCTTAGGAGGGGGTAGCACAGATACGCAGTATTTT. It specifies CASSLGGGSTDTQYF.

This clonotype has a handful of counts. The chain has TRBV30 and TRBJ1-2; D not certain. CDR1 is GTSNPN, CDR2 SVGIG, per germline (reference sequence). Deletions cut 0 bases from V and 3 bases from J, with 14 bases between. The CDR3 spans 15 residues. The CDR3 reads CAWSVLFRNDYGYTF. DNA for the CDR3: TGTGCCTGGAGTGTACTCTTTCGAAATGACTATGGCTACACCTTC.

The chain combines TRBV29-1 with TRBJ2-4; no clear D. V was cut by 0 bases and J by 0 bases, with 12 bases left in between. The CDR3 is made up of 16 amino acids. CDR1 SQVTM and CDR2 ANQGSEA come from the germline V gene. The DNA of the CDR3 is TGCAGCGTTGAAGATTACCATCCCCTAGCCAAAAACATTCAGTACTTC. Its translation is CSVEDYHPLAKNIQYF.

A word on this clonotype: This may be a read error: a much more frequent sequence differs by one nucleotide. This chain joins TRBV2 and TRBJ2-3; tentatively, D is TRBD1 or TRBD2 (5 bases each). This CDR3 contains 15 residues. Looked up from germline, CDR1 is SNHLY and CDR2 is FYNNEI. V was clipped by 11 bases and J by 6 bases, with 24 bases between them. The chain's CDR3 is CAGIPGAGLGDTQYF. In DNA, the CDR3 is TGTGCCGGCATTCCCGGGGCCGGTTTAGGGGATACGCAGTATTTT.

This clonotype turned up a few times. The J gene is TRBJ2-3, the V gene TRBV7-2; 16 bases agree with TRBD2. Germline V gene lookup returns CDR1 SGHTA and CDR2 FQGNSA. This CDR3 spans 19 amino acids. With V trimmed by 5 bases and J by 1 base, 9 bases remained unmatched. CDR3 in DNA: TGTGCCAGCAGCCCCGGGACTAGCGGGGGGGCCTATGGCACAGATACGCAGTATTTT. As protein: CASSPGTSGGAYGTDTQYF.

This clonotype occurred a few times. The rearrangement uses TRBV30 and TRBJ1-2, with TRBD1 matching over 8 bases. V was pared by 3 bases and J by 0 bases, with 6 bases of the junction left unmatched. Per germline, CDR1 GTSNPN and CDR2 SVGIG (reference sequence). This CDR3 spans 15 amino acids. The CDR3 nucleotides are TGTGCCTGGAGGGGGACAGGAATAACTAACTATGGCTACACCTTC. Translating gives CAWRGTGITNYGYTF.

The gene calls are TRBV2 and TRBJ1-1; 10 positions agree with TRBD1. The V gene's germline CDR1 is SNHLY and CDR2 FYNNEI. V was pared by 6 bases and J by 6 bases, with 10 bases of the junction left unmatched. The length of the CDR3 is 15 residues. The DNA for the CDR3 is TGTGCCAGCAGGGGGACAGGGGTCGTTACAGCTGAAGCTTTCTTT. Encoded protein: CASRGTGVVTAEAFF.

This chain connects TRBV5-6 to TRBJ2-1; no definite D call. The CDR3 spans 16 residues. Per germline, CDR1 SGHDT and CDR2 YYEEEE. V was cut by 2 bases and J by 0 bases, with 12 bases left in between. CDR3: CASSLQGPSSYNEQFF. The DNA for the CDR3 is TGTGCCAGCAGCTTACAAGGACCGAGCTCCTACAATGAGCAGTTCTTC.

This clonotype was detected ten times or more. This chain uses TRBV29-1 with TRBJ2-6, with D unclear. This CDR3 spans 12 amino acids. Trimming cost V 4 bases and J 2 bases, with 3 bases left between them. Germline-derived CDR1 and CDR2 are SQVTM and ANQGSEA. The CDR3 is CSVGTGANVLTF. For the CDR3, the DNA is TGCAGCGTTGGAACTGGGGCCAACGTCCTGACTTTC.

V and J are TRBV5-6 and TRBJ2-7; a possible D gene is TRBD1 (5 bases). Trimming removed 6 bases at V and 1 base at J, with 17 bases between. From germline, CDR1 is SGHDT and CDR2 YYEEEE. CDR3 size: 15 residues. This CDR3 is CASNPSWGRSYEQYV. Here the CDR3 DNA reads TGTGCCAGCAACCCTTCCTGGGGCAGATCCTACGAGCAGTACGTC.

The rearrangement joins TRBV12-3 or TRBV12-4 to TRBJ1-5; no firm D call. This CDR3 comprises 14 residues. With 4 bases removed from V and 6 bases from J, the gap between germline ends came to 13 bases. The CDR3 here is CASSSTYMGQPQHF. The CDR3 DNA is TGTGCCAGCAGTTCCACATATATGGGTCAGCCCCAGCATTTT.

This clonotype was observed a few times. The chain links TRBV10-3 to TRBJ2-1; weak D call: TRBD2 (6 bases). This CDR3 is built from 17 residues. Between the trimmed V and J ends, which lost 6 bases and 0 bases, there was a span of 18 bases. Germline V gene sequence: CDR1 ENHRY, CDR2 SYGVKD. Here the CDR3 reads CAISGLSGDFSYNEQFF. DNA of the CDR3: TGTGCCATCAGCGGGCTTTCGGGGGACTTCTCCTACAATGAGCAGTTCTTC.

The sample holds a few counts of this clonotype. The V and J genes are TRBV2 and TRBJ2-3, with TRBD1 matching 7 bases. Trimming at V came to 6 bases and at J to 1 base, leaving 4 bases not matched to a gene. Looked up from germline, CDR1 is SNHLY and CDR2 is FYNNEI. This CDR3 is built from 14 residues. CDR3 in DNA: TGTGCCAGCAGCGAAACAGGGGGCACAGATACGCAGTATTTT. This codes for CASSETGGTDTQYF. Full variable domain (outside the CDR3, taken from reference TRBV2 and TRBJ2-3): EPEVTQTPSHQVTQMGQEVILRCVPISNHLYFYWYRQILGQKVEFLVSFYNNEISEKSEIFDDQFSVERPDGSNFTLKIRSTKLEDSAMYFCASSETGGTDTQYFGPGTRLTVL.

This clonotype was found many times. The chain employs TRBV7-8 and TRBJ2-3; 7 nucleotides align to TRBD2. J gave up 5 bases and V 6 bases, and 8 bases lay outside the gene matches. The CDR3 length is 14 residues. The germline gives CDR1 SGHVS, CDR2 FQNEAQ. CDR3 nucleotide sequence: TGTGCCAGCAGTCTTGGGCTAGCGGTAGATACGCAGTATTTT. Translation gives CASSLGLAVDTQYF.

In this sample, this clonotype turned up a few times. This sequence joins TRBV5-6 and TRBJ2-5; tentative D call: TRBD2 (6 bases). The germline V gene has CDR1 SGHDT and CDR2 YYEEEE. The CDR3 runs 14 residues. Trimming left V 0 bases short and J 3 bases short, with 9 bases between. In nucleotides, the CDR3 is TGTGCCAGCAGCTTGGACCGGGGGAAAGAGACCCAGTACTTC. Protein product: CASSLDRGKETQYF.

This chain uses TRBV2 with TRBJ1-5; the D is unclear. Trimming removed 3 bases at V and 0 bases at J, with 6 bases between. CDR3 length: 14 amino acids. Germline V gene sequence: CDR1 SNHLY, CDR2 FYNNEI. In DNA form, the CDR3 reads TGTGCCAGCAGTGATGGGTATAGCAATCAGCCCCAGCATTTT. Protein product: CASSDGYSNQPQHF.

This clonotype was detected many times. This chain links TRBV7-9 with TRBJ2-2; 10 nucleotides agree with TRBD1. Germline CDR1 SEHNR, CDR2 FQNEAQ (reference sequence). The V and J ends lost 5 bases and 6 bases, in that order; junction bases with no gene match: 6. The CDR3 loop spans 15 amino acids. CDR3: CASSLPGTGAGELFF. In nucleotides, the CDR3 is TGTGCCAGCAGCCTACCGGGGACAGGGGCCGGGGAGCTGTTTTTT.

The sample holds many counts of this clonotype. The chain carries TRBV7-9 and TRBJ2-1; 7 bases map to TRBD2. The CDR3 has 12 amino acids. CDR1 and CDR2 from the germline V gene are SEHNR and FQNEAQ (reference sequence). With V trimmed by 3 bases and J by 10 bases, 3 bases remained unmatched. The CDR3 nucleotides read TGTGCCAGCAGCTTGGGCGGGGGAGAGCAGTTCTTC. Amino acids: CASSLGGGEQFF. Variable domain in full (rest from reference TRBV7-9 and TRBJ2-1): DTGVSQNPRHKITKRGQNVTFRCDPISEHNRLYWYRQTLGQGPEFLTYFQNEAQLEKSRLLSDRFSAERPKGSFSTLEIQRTEQGDSAMYLCASSLGGGEQFFGPGTRLTVL.

The V and J genes are TRBV12-3 or TRBV12-4 and TRBJ1-2; the match to TRBD1 covers 10 bases. V lost 4 bases to trimming and J lost 4 bases; unmatched junction nucleotides: 3. This CDR3 comprises 14 residues. The CDR3 DNA reads TGTGCCAGCAGTTCGGACAGGGGGAGCTATGGCTACACCTTC. It specifies CASSSDRGSYGYTF.

This clonotype was seen many times. V gene TRBV3-1 combines with J gene TRBJ1-2, with D unclear. V shed 1 base and J shed 8 bases, with 14 bases lying between them. From germline, CDR1 is LGHDT and CDR2 YNNKEL (reference sequence). The CDR3 spans 14 residues. The CDR3 reads CASSQGTGGRGYTF. As DNA, the CDR3 is TGTGCCAGCAGCCAAGGGACCGGCGGTAGGGGCTACACCTTC.

V usage is TRBV20-1 and J usage is TRBJ2-3; D is unclear. CDR3 size: 12 residues. Germline loops: CDR1 DFQATT, CDR2 SNEGSKA (reference sequence). V lost 3 bases and J 1 base, leaving 5 bases between the germline ends. The CDR3 nucleotides are TGCAGTGCTAGGGTGGGCACAGATACGCAGTATTTT. This translates into CSARVGTDTQYF.

V is TRBV7-6 and J is TRBJ2-5; D tentatively reads TRBD1 or TRBD2 (6 bases each). The V gene lost 0 bases and the J gene lost 5 bases, with 16 bases spanning the gap. The CDR3 contains 16 residues. In germline, CDR1 is SGHVS, CDR2 FNYEAQ. CDR3 nucleotides: TGTGCCAGCAGCTTAGCGCAACAGGGAGGCCTGGAGACCCAGTACTTC. Translation: CASSLAQQGGLETQYF.

CDR3 region: CASSPNRDRGSYEQYV. CDR3 nucleotides: TGTGCCAGCAGCCCAAACCGGGACAGGGGTTCCTACGAGCAGTACGTC. The chain is built from TRBV7-8 and TRBJ2-7, with 10 bases matching TRBD1. V dropped 5 bases and J dropped 1; count of bases not matched to a gene: 8. CDR1 and CDR2 from the germline V gene are SGHVS and FQNEAQ. CDR3 length: 16 amino acids.

This clonotype was counted a few times. The CDR3 DNA follows: TGTGCCAGCAGCTCGGAACCTGGGGCAGATACGCAGTATTTT. Translated, it gives CASSSEPGADTQYF. The chain couples TRBV7-3 to TRBJ2-3; D gene uncertain. V was cut by 4 bases and J by 4 bases, with 12 bases left in between. This CDR3 spans 14 amino acids. In germline, CDR1 is SGHTA, CDR2 FQGTGA.